Below are 2 T cell receptor beta chains sequenced from a single sample in a study of regulatory T cells in long-lasting Graves disease. iRepertoire HTBI primers and Arm-PCR of CDR3 regions built TCR beta libraries. TCRdb re-called the multiplex PCR reads with MiXCR, one entry per CDR3 protein. Among hundreds of thousands of distinct CDR3 sequences listed, less than 25% were seen once. Sample time point: persistent/refractory GD, antithyroid drugs over 5 years with positive TRAb. PBMC RNA was the source of the TCR library. Sample: peripheral blood mononuclear cells (PBMCs), taken when the disease was refractory, from a patient treated with antithyroid drugs. The receptors derive from a female donor with Graves disease.

This clonotype was found many times. V is TRBV6-1 and J is TRBJ1-2, with D maybe TRBD1 (5 bases). This CDR3 region has 13 residues. Germline-derived CDR1 and CDR2 are MNHNS and SASEGT. The V and J ends lost 6 bases and 3 bases respectively, with 11 bases between them. CDR3 DNA sequence: TGTGCCAGCAGGCTACCGGGGGACTATGGCTACACCTTC. Translating it yields CASRLPGDYGYTF.

V gene TRBV19 combines with J gene TRBJ2-7; D unresolved. The V end was cut by 8 bases, the J end by 6 bases, with 8 bases between. There are 10 residues in the CDR3. Germline loops: CDR1 LNHDA, CDR2 SQIVND (reference sequence). CDR3 DNA sequence: TGTGCCAGTGATAACGGCGAGCAGTACTTC. It codes for CASDNGEQYF.